This T cell receptor (beta chain) was recovered during a study of blood T cell repertoires in COVID-19. The length of the CDR3 is 11 residues. V lost 6 bases, J lost 1 base, and 3 bases lay in between. Sequencing was performed with immunoSEQ multiplex PCR; in TCRdb, only in-frame clones are kept and a portion is missing. The table has a few hundred thousand clones, around 84% seen once. The origin of this receptor is a man aged 35 to 55 who had recovered from COVID-19. V usage is TRBV12-3 or TRBV12-4 and J usage is TRBJ1-1; D uncertain. Specimen: PBMCs or T cells enriched from blood (not recorded which). This CDR3 is CASRRNTEAFF. CDR3 bases: TGTGCCAGCAGGAGGAACACTGAAGCTTTCTTT.